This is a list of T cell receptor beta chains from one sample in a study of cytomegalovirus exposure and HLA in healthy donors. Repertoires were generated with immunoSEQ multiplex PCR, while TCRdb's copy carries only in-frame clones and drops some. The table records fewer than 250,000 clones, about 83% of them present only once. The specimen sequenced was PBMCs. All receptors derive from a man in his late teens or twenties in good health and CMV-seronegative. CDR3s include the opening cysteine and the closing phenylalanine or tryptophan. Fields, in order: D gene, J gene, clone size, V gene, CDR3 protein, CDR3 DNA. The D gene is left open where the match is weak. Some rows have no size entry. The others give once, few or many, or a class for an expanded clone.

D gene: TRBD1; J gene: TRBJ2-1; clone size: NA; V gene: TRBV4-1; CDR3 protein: CASSQTGGTYNEQFF; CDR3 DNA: TGCGCCAGCAGCCAGACAGGGGGGACTTACAATGAGCAGTTCTTC
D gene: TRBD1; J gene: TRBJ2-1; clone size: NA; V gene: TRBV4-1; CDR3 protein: CASSQQTGQAYNEQFF; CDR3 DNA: TGCGCCAGCAGCCAACAAACGGGACAGGCGTACAATGAGCAGTTCTTC
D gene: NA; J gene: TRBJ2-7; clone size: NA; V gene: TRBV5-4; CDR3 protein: CASSSDPAGSYEQYF; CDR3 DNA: TGTGCCAGCAGCTCAGATCCGGCAGGGTCCTACGAGCAGTACTTC
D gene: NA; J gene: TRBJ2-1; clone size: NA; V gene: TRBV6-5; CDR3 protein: CASSRGSALYNEQFF; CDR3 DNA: TGTGCCAGCAGTCGAGGGAGCGCCTTATACAATGAGCAGTTCTTC
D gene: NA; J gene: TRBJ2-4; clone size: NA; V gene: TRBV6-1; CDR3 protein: CASSVNEYIQYF; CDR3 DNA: TGTGCCAGCAGTGTCAATGAGTACATTCAGTACTTC
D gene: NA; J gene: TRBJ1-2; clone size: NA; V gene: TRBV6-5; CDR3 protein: CASRLPGTAYGYTF; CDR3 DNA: TGTGCCAGCAGACTACCCGGGACTGCCTATGGCTACACCTTC
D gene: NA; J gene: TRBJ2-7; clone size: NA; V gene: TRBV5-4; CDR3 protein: CASSLVQAGTLTAYEQYF; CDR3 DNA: TGTGCCAGCAGCTTGGTACAAGCCGGGACTCTGACCGCCTACGAGCAGTACTTC
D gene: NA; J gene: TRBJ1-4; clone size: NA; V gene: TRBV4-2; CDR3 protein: CASSPGGSNEKLFF; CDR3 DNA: TGTGCCAGCAGCCCCGGGGGGTCGAATGAAAAACTGTTTTTT
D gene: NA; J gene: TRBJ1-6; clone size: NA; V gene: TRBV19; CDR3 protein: CASSISDSSYNSPLHF; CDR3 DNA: TGTGCCAGTAGTATTTCAGACAGCTCCTATAATTCACCCCTCCACTTT
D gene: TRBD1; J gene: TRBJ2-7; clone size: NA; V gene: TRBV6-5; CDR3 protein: CASQQGGKEQYF; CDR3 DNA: TGTGCCAGTCAACAGGGGGGTAAGGAGCAGTACTTC
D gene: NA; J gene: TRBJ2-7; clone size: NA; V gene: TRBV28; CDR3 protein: CASSLDGSSYEQYF; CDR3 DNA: TGTGCCAGCAGTTTAGATGGGAGCTCCTACGAGCAGTACTTC
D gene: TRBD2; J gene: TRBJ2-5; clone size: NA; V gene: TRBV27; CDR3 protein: CASRGLAVGMKTQYF; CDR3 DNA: TGTGCCAGCAGGGGACTAGCGGTGGGGATGAAGACCCAGTACTTC
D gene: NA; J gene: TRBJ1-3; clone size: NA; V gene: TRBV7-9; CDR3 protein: CASSYQQGSIYF; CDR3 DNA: TGTGCCAGCAGCTACCAACAGGGTTCCATATATTTT
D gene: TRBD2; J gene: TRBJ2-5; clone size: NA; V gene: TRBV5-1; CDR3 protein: CASSLAAGGVEETQYF; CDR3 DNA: TGCGCCAGCAGCTTGGCGGCGGGGGGGGTAGAAGAGACCCAGTACTTC
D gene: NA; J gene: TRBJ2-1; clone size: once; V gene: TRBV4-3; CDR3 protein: CASSQGRGLPYNEQFF; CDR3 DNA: TGCGCCAGCAGCCAAGGGCGGGGCCTTCCCTACAATGAGCAGTTCTTC
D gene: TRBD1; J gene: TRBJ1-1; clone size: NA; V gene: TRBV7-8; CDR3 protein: CASSPHGGTGGEGTEAFF; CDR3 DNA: TGTGCCAGCAGCCCCCACGGGGGGACAGGGGGCGAGGGCACTGAAGCTTTCTTT
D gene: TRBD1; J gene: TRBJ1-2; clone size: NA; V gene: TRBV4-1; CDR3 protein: CASRHLRQGLNYGYTF; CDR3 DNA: TGCGCCAGCAGACACCTTCGACAGGGGCTTAACTATGGCTACACCTTC
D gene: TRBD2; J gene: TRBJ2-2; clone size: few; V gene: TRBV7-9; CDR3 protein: CASSLPPTSGRGSSGELFF; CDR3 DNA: TGTGCCAGCAGCTTACCCCCCACTAGCGGGAGAGGGTCGTCCGGGGAGCTGTTTTTT
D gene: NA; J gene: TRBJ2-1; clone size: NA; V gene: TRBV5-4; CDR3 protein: CASSRSPEPGQFF; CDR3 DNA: TGTGCCAGCAGCCGCTCTCCGGAACCGGGGCAGTTCTTC
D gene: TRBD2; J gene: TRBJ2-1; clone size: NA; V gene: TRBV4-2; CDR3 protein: CASSQGTSGIGDEQFF; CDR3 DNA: TGTGCCAGCAGCCAAGGGACTAGCGGGATAGGAGATGAGCAGTTCTTC
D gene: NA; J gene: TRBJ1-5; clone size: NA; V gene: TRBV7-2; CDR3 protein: CASSSHSGQPQHF; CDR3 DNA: TGTGCCAGCAGCTCCCACTCGGGTCAGCCCCAGCATTTT
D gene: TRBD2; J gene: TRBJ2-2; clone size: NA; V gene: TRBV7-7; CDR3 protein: CASTPGLAGTGELFF; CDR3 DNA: TGTGCTAGCACCCCGGGACTAGCGGGGACCGGGGAGCTGTTTTTT
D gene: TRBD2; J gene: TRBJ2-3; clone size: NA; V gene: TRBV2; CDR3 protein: CASTAGVWWADTQYF; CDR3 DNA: TGTGCCAGCACCGCGGGGGTATGGTGGGCAGATACGCAGTATTTT
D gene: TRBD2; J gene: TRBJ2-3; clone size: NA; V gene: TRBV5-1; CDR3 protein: CASSLATGGGKSDTQYF; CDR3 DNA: TGCGCCAGCAGCTTGGCGACCGGCGGGGGAAAGTCAGATACGCAGTATTTT
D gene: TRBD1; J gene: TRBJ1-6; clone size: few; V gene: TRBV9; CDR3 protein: CASSTSRSRGLSPLHF; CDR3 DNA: TGTGCCAGCAGCACCTCAAGGTCCAGGGGGCTCTCACCCCTCCACTTT
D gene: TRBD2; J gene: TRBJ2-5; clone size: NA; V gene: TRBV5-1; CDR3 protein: CASVRSPGLAKETQYF; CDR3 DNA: TGCGCCAGCGTACGCTCTCCGGGACTAGCAAAAGAGACCCAGTACTTC
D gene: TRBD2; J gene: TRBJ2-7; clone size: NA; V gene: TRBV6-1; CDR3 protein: CASTRTSGLYEQYF; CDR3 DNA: TGTGCCAGCACTCGGACTAGCGGGCTCTACGAGCAGTACTTC
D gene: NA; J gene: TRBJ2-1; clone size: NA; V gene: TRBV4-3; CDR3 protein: CASSPSSLGVYNEQFF; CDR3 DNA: TGCGCCAGCAGCCCTAGTTCCCTCGGGGTCTACAATGAGCAGTTCTTC
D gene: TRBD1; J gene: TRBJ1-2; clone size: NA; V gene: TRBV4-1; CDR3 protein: CASSQAGQGGIYGYTF; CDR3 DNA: TGCGCCAGCAGCCAAGCCGGACAGGGGGGTATCTATGGCTACACCTTC
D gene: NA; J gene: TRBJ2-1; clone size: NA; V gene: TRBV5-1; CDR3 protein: CASSTLMSGQYNEQFF; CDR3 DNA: TGCGCCAGCAGCACGTTAATGAGCGGACAGTACAATGAGCAGTTCTTC
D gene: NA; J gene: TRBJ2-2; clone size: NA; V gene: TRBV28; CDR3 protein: CASSSPLDRLRELFF; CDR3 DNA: TGTGCCAGCAGCTCCCCATTGGACAGACTGCGGGAGCTGTTTTTT
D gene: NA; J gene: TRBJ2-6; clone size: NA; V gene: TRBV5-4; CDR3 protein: CASSPRVSGANVLTF; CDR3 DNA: TGTGCCAGCAGCCCCAGGGTCTCTGGGGCCAACGTCCTGACTTTC
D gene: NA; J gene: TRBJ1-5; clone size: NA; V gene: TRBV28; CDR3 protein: CASSLLGDRQPQHF; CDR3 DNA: TGTGCCAGCAGTTTATTAGGGGATCGTCAGCCCCAGCATTTT
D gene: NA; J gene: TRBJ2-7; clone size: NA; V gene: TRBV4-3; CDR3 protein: CASSHPGLGEQYF; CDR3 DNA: TGCGCCAGCAGCCATCCTGGACTGGGCGAGCAGTACTTC
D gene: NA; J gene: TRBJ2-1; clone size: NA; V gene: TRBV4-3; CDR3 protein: CASSRIRGSEQFF; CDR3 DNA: TGCGCCAGCAGCCGAATTAGGGGGAGTGAGCAGTTCTTC
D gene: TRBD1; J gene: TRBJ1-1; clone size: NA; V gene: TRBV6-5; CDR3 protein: CASSQGQAAFF; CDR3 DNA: TGTGCCAGCAGCCAGGGACAGGCAGCTTTCTTT
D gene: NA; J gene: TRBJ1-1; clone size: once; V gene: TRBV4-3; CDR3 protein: CASSQDRQLNTEAFF; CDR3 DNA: TGCGCCAGCAGCCAAGACCGACAGCTGAACACTGAAGCTTTCTTT
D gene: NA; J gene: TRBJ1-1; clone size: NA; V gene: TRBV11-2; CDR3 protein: CASSLVGAGTEAFF; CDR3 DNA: TGTGCCAGCAGCTTAGTGGGGGCCGGGACTGAAGCTTTCTTT
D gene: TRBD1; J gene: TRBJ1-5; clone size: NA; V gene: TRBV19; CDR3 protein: CASSYRGLGQPQHF; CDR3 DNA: TGTGCCAGTAGTTACAGGGGGCTTGGTCAGCCCCAGCATTTT
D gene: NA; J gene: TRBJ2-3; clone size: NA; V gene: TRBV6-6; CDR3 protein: CASGPRRTDTQYF; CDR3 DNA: TGTGCCAGCGGGCCTCGGCGCACAGATACGCAGTATTTT
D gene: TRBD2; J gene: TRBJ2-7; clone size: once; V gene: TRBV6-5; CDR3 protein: CASRRGGVSYEQYF; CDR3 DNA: TGTGCCAGTCGCCGCGGGGGGGTCTCCTACGAGCAGTACTTC
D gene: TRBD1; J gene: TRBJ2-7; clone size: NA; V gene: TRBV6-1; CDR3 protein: CASSPGTGNFYEQYF; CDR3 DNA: TGTGCCAGCAGTCCCGGGACAGGGAATTTTTACGAGCAGTACTTC
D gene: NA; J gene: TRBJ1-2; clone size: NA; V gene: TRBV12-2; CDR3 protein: CASRLAPPRDRETFGYTF; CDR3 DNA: TGTGCAAGTCGCTTAGCGCCCCCTAGGGACAGGGAAACCTTTGGCTACACCTTC